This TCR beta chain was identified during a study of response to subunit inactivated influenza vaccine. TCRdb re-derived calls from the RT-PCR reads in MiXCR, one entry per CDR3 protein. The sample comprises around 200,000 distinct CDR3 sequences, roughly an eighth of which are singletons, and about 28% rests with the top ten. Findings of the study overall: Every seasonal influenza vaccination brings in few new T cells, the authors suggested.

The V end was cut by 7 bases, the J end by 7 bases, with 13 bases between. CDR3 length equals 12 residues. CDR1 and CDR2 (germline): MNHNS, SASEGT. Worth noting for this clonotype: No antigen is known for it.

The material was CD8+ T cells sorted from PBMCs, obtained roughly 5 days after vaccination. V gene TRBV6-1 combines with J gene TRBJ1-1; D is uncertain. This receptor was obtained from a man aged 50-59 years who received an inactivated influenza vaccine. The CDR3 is CASTGRTLEAFF. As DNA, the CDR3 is TGTGCCAGCACAGGACGGACCCTTGAAGCTTTCTTT.